The present T cell receptor (beta chain) was sequenced within a study of cytomegalovirus exposure and HLA in healthy donors (dated by TCRdb to about 2017). Looking at the study overall: An earlier analysis of several hundred of the donors reported roughly 300 Gb of sequence data and approximately 110 million unique TCR beta sequences from about 179 million T cells. Around 330 gigabases of sequencing data and around 88 million unique TCR sequences made up an early release that covered nearly 650 HLA-typed donors. Among the roughly 400 genotyped donors, around 81% belonged to the genetic ancestry cluster associated with self-reported Caucasian donors. The study aimed to test whether signatures of past pathogen exposure could be identified by cataloging public T cell receptors. The study profiled the T cell repertoires of hundreds of subjects by immunosequencing and related them to cytomegalovirus serostatus. Besides the first cohort of around 670 subjects, a separate validation cohort made up of 120 different subjects was used. To predict cytomegalovirus infection status, the study brought together high-throughput TCR immunosequencing, statistical association of individual TCRs with disease status, and machine learning. A later analysis re-examined previously published TCR beta repertoires from 600 to 700 donors and added high-resolution HLA genotyping to investigate patterns of TCR occurrence. The later analysis used no new phenotypic data to find candidate immune exposures, relying instead on TCR beta sequences and their occurrence across donors. In an earlier analysis of roughly 600 of the donors, high-throughput TCR beta sequencing was used to judge whether each TCR beta V gene segment behaved as functional or pseudogenic. Donor age, sex, ethnicity and CMV serostatus were compiled alongside the repertoire data. In a later genetic analysis, genome-wide SNP genotypes for about 55% of the roughly 700 donors were used, and that subset was treated as a discovery cohort. All discovery cohort repertoires had been generated on a single sequencing platform. Class I and class II HLA loci were covered by the typing at four-digit resolution. The number of donors typed differed by locus, with about 629-630 for A, B, C, DRB1 and DQB1, around 500 for DQA1, 606 for DPA1, and approximately 470 for DPB1. Roughly 5 DR-DQ haplotypes were treated as single units for association and clustering because of strong linkage in the cohort. Among under 450 genotyped donors of the cohort, an average of around 240,000 unique TCR beta nucleotide sequences were sequenced per donor, 15% to 20% of them non-productive.

What the study reported, not specific to this receptor: The cohort was sequenced for TCR beta chains only, and without alpha or paired-chain data the features that could be detected were limited. A later analysis found that HLA-associated TCR beta chains were more clonally expanded and had lower generation probabilities than equally common non-associated chains. Strong co-occurrence of HLA alleles, especially DR and DQ, made assigning TCR associations to individual alleles difficult. Linkage disequilibrium might explain the correlated functional status among segregating V segments, but an unknown experimental factor could not be ruled out. A few of the identified cytomegalovirus-associated TCR beta chains were confirmed in vitro to be specific for cytomegalovirus antigens. Broadly in line with IMGT annotations, most TCR beta V segments showed up in productive rearrangements about 90% or about 30% of the time in an earlier analysis of several hundred of the donors. Presence/absence analyses assumed roughly uniform sequencing depth across donors, an assumption that may not hold. Cytomegalovirus status was reported to be diagnosed by the classifier with high specificity and sensitivity in both the original and validation cohorts. A later analysis found that TCR association rates varied across HLA loci, with DRB1 alleles showing the most associated TCRs and HLA-C alleles the fewest. In a later analysis, around 15,000 TCR beta sequences were associated with specific HLA alleles at a false discovery rate of 0.05. The earlier analysis of fewer than 750 of the donors excluded some 15 rarely observed V segments, including chromosome 9 orphons, because counts were too low. The sequencing pipeline was judged likely to have produced a cluster of highly shared sequence variants as a technical artifact. In a later genetic analysis, a missense DCLRE1C variant was associated with V-gene and J-gene trimming of TCR beta chains, and the association was replicated in an independent cohort. Several of the top co-occurrence clusters appeared to be linked to parvovirus B19, influenza, CMV and Epstein-Barr virus, according to a later analysis. A further reported finding was that TCR beta sequences accurately predicted the HLA-A and HLA-B alleles for most subjects in the first cohort. It was suggested by the authors that the approach could potentially be generalized to other disease states and immunological phenotypes. Immune exposure information for the cohort was limited to CMV serostatus. Compared with the roughly 710-donor mean, donors in an Asian-associated ancestry cluster had fewer N-insertions in productive TCRs, according to a later genetic analysis. The study gave a list of 150 to 200 TCR beta chains associated with cytomegalovirus. Most CMV-associated TCR beta chains appeared to be HLA-restricted in a later analysis, and the HLA associations seemed to be driven largely by CMV exposure. Because HLA typing was unavailable for some donors at each locus, only the typed subset was used in association tests. The 87-base-pair reads could not distinguish some IMGT-functional V segments, including TRBV6-2 and TRBV6-3, so those segments were excluded. Most TCR sequences were seen in very few donors, while some public TCRs were found in many individuals.

This clone was recorded only once. It lacks a known antigen. Per-base quality was not reported, and no clone a single base away is much larger than it. The cohort was made up of 500 to 850 healthy bone marrow donors. At the time of sampling, all cohort members were nominally healthy, though unrecorded immune exposures were likely present. The donor was CMV seropositive and was included in the group of 270 or so seropositive cohort members. Each donor provided a peripheral blood sample, and peripheral blood mononuclear cells were used for TCR beta sequencing. The Qiagen DNeasy Blood Extraction Kit was used to extract genomic DNA from the blood cell samples. From the cysteine up to the phenylalanine, the CDR3 has a length of 17 residues. Only the CDR3 DNA stays, 51 bases, in frame from base 1. The germline ends are 16 bases apart after V is trimmed by 0 bases and J by 4 bases. For CDR1 and CDR2, the germline V gene lists SGHRS and YFSETQ.

The receptor library was made with the immunoSEQ multiplex PCR assay. For the multiplex PCR, a mixture combining 60 forward primers for TCR Vbeta segments and 13 reverse primers for TCR Jbeta segments was used. A multiplex PCR assay on genomic DNA amplified the CDR3 region of rearranged TCR beta genes. The amplified TCR beta libraries were sequenced on the Illumina HiSeq System as 87-base-pair reads. The authors' pipeline ran thus. Across the roughly 700 repertoires, a later analysis counted approximately 75 million unique TCR beta chains, 9 million to 14 million of which were shared by at least two donors. Raw reads were error-corrected and collapsed into unique sequences by a nearest-neighbor algorithm in which closely related sequences were merged to remove PCR and sequencing errors. Alignment of CDR3 sequences to IMGT reference sequences was used to assign V, D and J gene segments. Each retained sequence needed at least a six-nucleotide match to both a V gene segment and a J gene segment. Rearrangements were classified as productive when the CDR3 lacked stop codons and remained in frame with V and J, and all other rearrangements were classified as non-productive. Following IMGT convention, CDR3 was defined as the stretch from the second conserved V-encoded cysteine up to the conserved J-encoded phenylalanine. Sequences without an unambiguous match to a single V gene segment were excluded from the earlier analysis of about 600 of the donors. An earlier analysis of 587 of the donors called V segments functional above 56.7% productive rearrangements and segregating when the between-donor standard deviation exceeded 5%. A statistical classification framework was built for diagnosing cytomegalovirus status from the catalog of TCR beta chain sequences. V and J gene assignment, in a later analysis, came from comparing TCR nucleotide sequences with IMGT/GENE-DB human TR gene sequences. In a later analysis, CDR3 sequences and most-parsimonious VDJ recombination scenarios were assigned using the TCRdist pipeline. In a later analysis, every TCR beta chain was defined by the combination of its CDR3 amino acid sequence and its V-gene family, and reads without a unique V-gene family were dropped. In a later analysis, several hundred highly shared, low-generation-probability nucleotide sequences were removed to address suspected cross-contamination and a sequencing artifact. In a later analysis, a clonal expansion index was calculated for each public chain from normalized within-repertoire ranks of inferred template counts. A later analysis computed generation probabilities with a VDJ recombination model fitted to out-of-frame rearrangements, and checked the results against IGoR. In a later analysis, hypergeometric tests were used to score TCR-TCR, TCR-HLA and TCR-CMV co-occurrence, with a repertoire-size bias correction applied to TCR pairs. A later analysis estimated false discovery rates by permuting HLA or CMV assignments 20 times. In a later analysis, co-occurring TCRs were grouped using DBSCAN, and TCRdist sequence similarity was added for clustering within HLA-allele-positive subsets. Co-occurrence clustering excluded repertoires with fewer than 30,000 or more than 120,000 public chains, plus five with anomalous nucleotide sharing. In TCRdb, the immuneACCESS table is reduced to in-frame sequences with V and J assigned. These tables do not hold every clone; where another copy was compared, an unresolved V gene accounts for under half, and the others remain unexplained. V and J calls and clone size follow that table, whereas D and trimming were derived from the DNA. Recorded for this sample are 150,000 to 200,000 clones; more than 75% of them occurred a single time. Jointly, the top ten make up approximately 2.5% of the sample.

The sequence is built from TRBV5-1 and TRBJ1-4; the D gene is unclear. The clonotype originates from a man younger than 45 in good health and CMV-seropositive. Sequencing was performed on PBMCs. The base sequence is TGCGCCAGCAGCTTGGGAGGTACGGCAGACTATAATGAAAAACTGTTTTTT. Its protein reads: CASSLGGTADYNEKLFF.